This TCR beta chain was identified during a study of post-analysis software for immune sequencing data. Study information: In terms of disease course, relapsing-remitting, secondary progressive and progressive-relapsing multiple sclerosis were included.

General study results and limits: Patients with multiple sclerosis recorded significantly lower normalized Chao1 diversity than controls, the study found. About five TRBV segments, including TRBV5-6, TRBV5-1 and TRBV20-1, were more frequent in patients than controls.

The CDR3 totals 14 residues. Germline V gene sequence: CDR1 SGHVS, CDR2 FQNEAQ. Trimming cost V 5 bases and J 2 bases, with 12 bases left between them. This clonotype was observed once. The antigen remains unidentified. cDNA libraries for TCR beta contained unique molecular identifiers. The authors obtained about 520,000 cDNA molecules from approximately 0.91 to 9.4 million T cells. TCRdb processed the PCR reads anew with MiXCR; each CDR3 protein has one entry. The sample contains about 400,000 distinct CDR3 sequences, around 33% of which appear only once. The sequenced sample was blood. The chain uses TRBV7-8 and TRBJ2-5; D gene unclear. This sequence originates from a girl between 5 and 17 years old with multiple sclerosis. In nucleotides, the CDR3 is TGTGCCAGCAGCCCGAAAGTAGATCAAGAGACCCAGTACTTC. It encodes CASSPKVDQETQYF.